This TCR beta chain was profiled in a study of shared clonotypes between healthy human individuals. Germline V gene data show CDR1 as SNHLY and CDR2 as FYNNEI. V was trimmed by 7 bases and J by 1 base, leaving 10 bases between them. This CDR3 spans 13 amino acids. The sample holds a few counts of this clone. The assay was immunoSEQ multiplex PCR, and TCRdb's table has in-frame clones only and misses some. The table records approximately 980,000 clones, over 60% of them present only once. The sequencing input was memory CD4+ T cells sorted from blood. Subset defined: CD45RA-negative fraction. J is TRBJ1-1 and V is TRBV2; no definite D call. The clonotype comes from a man aged 18 to 30 in good health. CDR3 sequence: CASIRIRNTEAFF. DNA for the CDR3: TGTGCCAGCATCAGAATAAGGAACACTGAAGCTTTCTTT. The entire variable domain, with the rest obtained from reference TRBV2 and TRBJ1-1, is as follows: EPEVTQTPSHQVTQMGQEVILRCVPISNHLYFYWYRQILGQKVEFLVSFYNNEISEKSEIFDDQFSVERPDGSNFTLKIRSTKLEDSAMYFCASIRIRNTEAFFGQGTRLTVV.